This T cell receptor beta chain was found in a study of blood T cells in healthy people across ages. In germline, CDR1 is MGHDK, CDR2 SYGVNS. The V gene lost 4 bases and the J gene lost 8 bases, with 11 bases spanning the gap. CDR3 size: 12 residues. Isolation per sample recovered at least 7 million PBMCs. The use of a sample-barcoded 5' primer and a J-beta primer mix characterized a second PCR of roughly 7 to 12 cycles. Each cDNA molecule was tagged by a template-switch adaptor that had 12 random nucleotides. One entry per CDR3 protein, called by TCRdb with MiXCR from the 5' RACE reads. Seen here are more than 800,000 distinct CDR3 sequences, roughly 45% observed once, and the top ten hold 15% to 20%.

Sequencing was performed on blood. The TCR was taken from a woman aged 60 to 75 in good health. The chain recombines TRBV25-1 with TRBJ1-2; D remains unclear. CDR3 sequence: CASSVDGWGYTF. The CDR3 DNA reads TGTGCCAGCAGTGTCGACGGGTGGGGCTACACCTTC.